This T cell receptor beta chain was documented in a study of beta chain features in type 1 diabetes. Notes on the study in general: Cells that show high TCR expression could be over-represented by cDNA sequencing.

The CDR3 length is 16 residues. The germline gives CDR1 LGHNA, CDR2 YSLEER. J was trimmed by 0 bases and V by 1 base; bases with no gene match: 5. Sequencing targeted expressed TCRB transcripts, as all isolated RNA had been reverse transcribed. Sequencing was performed with immunoSEQ multiplex PCR; in TCRdb, only in-frame clones are kept and a portion is missing. The sample gives 140,000 or so clones, about 10% of which show up once; around 0.68% is in the top ten. Details on this clone: The antigen remains unidentified. The sample has other DNA sequences that encode this CDR3 too.

Based on CD45RO/CCR7/CD25/CD127/CD95/CD27, CD4+ regulatory, stem cell-like memory, naive and central memory cells were sorted. Populations isolated by sorting all had purity greater than 95%. The chain has TRBV4-3 and TRBJ2-7; TRBD1 matches 8 bases. Sample: central memory CD4+ T cells from blood. This TCR was recovered from a young man in good health. The CDR3 sequence: CASSQVRGLPSYEQYF. CDR3 nucleotides: TGCGCCAGCAGCCAAGTCAGGGGGCTGCCCTCCTACGAGCAGTACTTC.